This T cell receptor (beta chain) stems from a study of glioma-infiltrating T cells. Overall study results and limits: Above-expected tissue-blood divergence occurred in all gliomas, most in low-grade ones. Very few CDR3 sequences were shared between tissue and blood.

The iRepertoire nested amplicon-rescue multiplex PCR amplified TCR alpha and beta CDR3s from RNA. Tissue mRNA or PBMC total RNA, about 90-400 ng, went into one-step reverse transcription and amplification. From the multiplex PCR reads, TCRdb called clonotypes with MiXCR, one entry per CDR3 protein. The sample includes about 93,000 distinct CDR3 sequences, around 37% of them seen just once. With regard to this clonotype: Its antigen remains unidentified.

V lost 9 bases and J lost 0; bases outside the gene matches: 1. The CDR3 loop spans 13 amino acids. Germline V lookup: CDR1 SGHDN, CDR2 FVKESK. Sequencing used glioma tissue, nonneoplastic brain tissue, or PBMCs (not recorded which). The V and J genes are TRBV14 and TRBJ1-1; 10 nucleotides line up with TRBD1. The receptor was isolated from a human donor with low-grade glioma or glioblastoma, undergoing nonglioma brain surgery, or in good health (not recorded which). The CDR3 nucleotides are TGTGCCAGTGGACAGGGGGTGAACACTGAAGCTTTCTTT. This sequence encodes CASGQGVNTEAFF.